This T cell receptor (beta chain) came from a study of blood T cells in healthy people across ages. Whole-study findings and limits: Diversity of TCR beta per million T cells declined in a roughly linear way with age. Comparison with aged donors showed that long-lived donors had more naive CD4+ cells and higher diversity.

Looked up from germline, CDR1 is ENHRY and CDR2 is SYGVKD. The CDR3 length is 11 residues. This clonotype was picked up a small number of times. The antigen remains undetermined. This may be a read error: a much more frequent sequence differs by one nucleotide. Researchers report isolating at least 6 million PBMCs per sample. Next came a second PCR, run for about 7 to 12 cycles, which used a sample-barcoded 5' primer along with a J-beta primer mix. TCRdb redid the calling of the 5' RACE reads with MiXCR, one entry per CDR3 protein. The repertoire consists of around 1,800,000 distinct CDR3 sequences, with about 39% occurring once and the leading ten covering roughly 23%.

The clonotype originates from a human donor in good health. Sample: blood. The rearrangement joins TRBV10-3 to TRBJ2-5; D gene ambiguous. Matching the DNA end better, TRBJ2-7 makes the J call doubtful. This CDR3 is CAIRAPYEQYF. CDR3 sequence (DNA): TGTGCCATCAGGGCCCCCTACGAGCAGTACTTC.